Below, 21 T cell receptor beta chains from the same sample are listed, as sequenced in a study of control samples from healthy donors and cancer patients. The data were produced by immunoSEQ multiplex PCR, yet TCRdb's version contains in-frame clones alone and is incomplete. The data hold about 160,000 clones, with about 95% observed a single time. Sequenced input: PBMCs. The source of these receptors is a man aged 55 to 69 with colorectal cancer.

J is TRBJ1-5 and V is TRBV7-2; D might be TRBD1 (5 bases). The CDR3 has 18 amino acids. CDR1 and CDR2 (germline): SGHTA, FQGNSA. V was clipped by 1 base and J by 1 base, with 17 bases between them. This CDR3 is CASSLVGTTLLSNQPQHF. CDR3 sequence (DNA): TGTGCCAGCAGCTTAGTTGGGACGACACTTCTAAGCAATCAGCCCCAGCATTTT.

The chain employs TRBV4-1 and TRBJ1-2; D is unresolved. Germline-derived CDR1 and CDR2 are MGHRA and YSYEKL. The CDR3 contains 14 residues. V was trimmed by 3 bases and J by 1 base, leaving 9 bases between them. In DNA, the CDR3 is TGCGCCAGCAGCCAGGCCGGGAATAACTATGGCTACACCTTC. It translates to CASSQAGNNYGYTF.

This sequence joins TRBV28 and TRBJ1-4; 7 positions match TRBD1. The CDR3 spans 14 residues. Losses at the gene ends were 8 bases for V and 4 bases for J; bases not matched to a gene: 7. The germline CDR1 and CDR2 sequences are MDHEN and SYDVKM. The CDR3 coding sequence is TGTGCCAGCTCAGGGGGGGCGAATAATGAAAAACTGTTTTTT. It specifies CASSGGANNEKLFF.

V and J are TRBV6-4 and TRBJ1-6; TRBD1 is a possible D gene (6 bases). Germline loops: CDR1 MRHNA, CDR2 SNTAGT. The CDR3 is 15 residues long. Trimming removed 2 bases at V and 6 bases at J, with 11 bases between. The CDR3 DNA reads TGTGCCAGCAGTGACAGGGGGATAGGTAATTCACCCCTCCACTTT. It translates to CASSDRGIGNSPLHF.

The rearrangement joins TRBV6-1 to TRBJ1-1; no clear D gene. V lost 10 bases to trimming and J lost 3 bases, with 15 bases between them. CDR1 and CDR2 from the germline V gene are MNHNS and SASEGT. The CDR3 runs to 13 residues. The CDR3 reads CATTERRDTEAFF. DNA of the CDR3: TGTGCCACCACTGAACGGAGGGACACTGAAGCTTTCTTT.

The CDR3 bases are TGTGCCAGTAAGTCGGGGGCCTCTGGGGCCAACGTCCTGACTTTC. Its protein product is CASKSGASGANVLTF. This rearrangement joins TRBV19 to TRBJ2-6; TRBD1 or TRBD2 may be the D gene (6 bases each). The CDR3 length is 15 residues. Trimming removed 7 bases at V and 0 bases at J, with 10 bases between. Germline CDR1 LNHDA, CDR2 SQIVND (reference sequence).

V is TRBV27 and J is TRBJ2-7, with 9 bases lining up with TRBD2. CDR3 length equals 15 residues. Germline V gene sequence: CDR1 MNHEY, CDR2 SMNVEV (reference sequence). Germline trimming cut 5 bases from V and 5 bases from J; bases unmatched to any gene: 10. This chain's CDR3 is CASSPSGGGGHEQYF. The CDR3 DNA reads TGTGCCAGCAGTCCCTCAGGCGGGGGGGGCCACGAGCAGTACTTC.

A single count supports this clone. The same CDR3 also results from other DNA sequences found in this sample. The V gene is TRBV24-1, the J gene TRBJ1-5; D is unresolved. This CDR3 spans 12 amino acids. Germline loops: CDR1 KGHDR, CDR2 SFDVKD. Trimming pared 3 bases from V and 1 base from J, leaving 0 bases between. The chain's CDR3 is CATSDSNQPQHF. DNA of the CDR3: TGTGCCACCAGTGATAGCAATCAGCCCCAGCATTTT.

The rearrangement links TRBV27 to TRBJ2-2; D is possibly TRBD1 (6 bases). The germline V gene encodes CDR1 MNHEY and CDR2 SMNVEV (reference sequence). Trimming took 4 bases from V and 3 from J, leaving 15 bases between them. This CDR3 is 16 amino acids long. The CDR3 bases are TGTGCCAGCAGTTCCGTGGACAGCTCTTACACCGGGGAGCTGTTTTTT. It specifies CASSSVDSSYTGELFF.

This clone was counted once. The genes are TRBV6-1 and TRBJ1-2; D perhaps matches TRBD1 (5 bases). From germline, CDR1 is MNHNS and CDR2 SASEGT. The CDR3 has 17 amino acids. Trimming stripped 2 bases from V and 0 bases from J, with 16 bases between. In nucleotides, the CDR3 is TGTGCCAGCAGTGAACTCGCGACAGTTGACCCTAACTATGGCTACACCTTC. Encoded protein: CASSELATVDPNYGYTF.

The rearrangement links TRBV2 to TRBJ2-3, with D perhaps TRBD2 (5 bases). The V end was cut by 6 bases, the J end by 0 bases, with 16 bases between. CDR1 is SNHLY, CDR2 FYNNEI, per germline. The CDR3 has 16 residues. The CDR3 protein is CASRKEARTSTDTQYF. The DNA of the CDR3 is TGTGCCAGCAGGAAGGAGGCGAGAACTAGCACAGATACGCAGTATTTT.

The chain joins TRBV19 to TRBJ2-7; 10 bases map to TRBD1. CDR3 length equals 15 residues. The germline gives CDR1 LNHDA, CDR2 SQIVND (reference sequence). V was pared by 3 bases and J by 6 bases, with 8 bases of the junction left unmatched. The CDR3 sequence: CASSISGTGAPEQYF. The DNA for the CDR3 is TGTGCCAGTAGTATCTCCGGGACAGGGGCGCCCGAGCAGTACTTC.

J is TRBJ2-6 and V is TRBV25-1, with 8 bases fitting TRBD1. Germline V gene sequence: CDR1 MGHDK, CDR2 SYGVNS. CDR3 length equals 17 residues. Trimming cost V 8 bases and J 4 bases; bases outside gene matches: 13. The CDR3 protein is CASGNRDRSSGANVLTF. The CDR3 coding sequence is TGTGCCAGCGGGAACCGGGACAGGTCCTCCGGGGCCAACGTCCTGACTTTC.

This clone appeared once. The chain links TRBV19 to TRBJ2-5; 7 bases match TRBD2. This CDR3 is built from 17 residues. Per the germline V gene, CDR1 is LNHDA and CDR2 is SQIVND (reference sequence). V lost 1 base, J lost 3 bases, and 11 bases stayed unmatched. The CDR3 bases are TGTGCCAGTAGTATAGGGGGGATAGCGGGTGCTAAAGAGACCCAGTACTTC. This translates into CASSIGGIAGAKETQYF. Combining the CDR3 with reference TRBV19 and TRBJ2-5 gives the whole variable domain DGGITQSPKYLFRKEGQNVTLSCEQNLNHDAMYWYRQDPGQGLRLIYYSQIVNDFQKGDIAEGYSVSREKKESFPLTVTSAQKNPTAFYLCASSIGGIAGAKETQYFGPGTRLLVL.

The CDR3 DNA reads TGCGCCAGCAGCCAAGATTATGGAGGAGACCGGGCGGCCAAAAACATTCAGTACTTC. Translation: CASSQDYGGDRAAKNIQYF. The chain recombines TRBV4-3 with TRBJ2-4; a possible D gene is TRBD2 (5 bases). This CDR3 contains 19 residues. Trimming stripped 0 bases from V and 1 base from J, with 19 bases between. CDR1 is LGHNA, CDR2 YSLEER, per germline.

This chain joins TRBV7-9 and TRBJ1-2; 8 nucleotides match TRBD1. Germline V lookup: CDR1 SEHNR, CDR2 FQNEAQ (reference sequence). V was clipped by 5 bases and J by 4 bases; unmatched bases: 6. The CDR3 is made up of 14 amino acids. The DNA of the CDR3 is TGTGCCAGCAGCCCGACAGGGGCTAGCTATGGCTACACCTTC. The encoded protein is CASSPTGASYGYTF.

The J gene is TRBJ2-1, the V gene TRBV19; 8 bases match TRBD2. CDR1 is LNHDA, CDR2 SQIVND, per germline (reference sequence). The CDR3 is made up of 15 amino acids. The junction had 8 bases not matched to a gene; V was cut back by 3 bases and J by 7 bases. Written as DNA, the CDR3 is TGTGCCAGTAGTATGATGAGCGGGGGTTTGAATGAGCAGTTCTTC. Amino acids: CASSMMSGGLNEQFF. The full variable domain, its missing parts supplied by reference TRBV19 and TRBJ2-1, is DGGITQSPKYLFRKEGQNVTLSCEQNLNHDAMYWYRQDPGQGLRLIYYSQIVNDFQKGDIAEGYSVSREKKESFPLTVTSAQKNPTAFYLCASSMMSGGLNEQFFGPGTRLTVL.

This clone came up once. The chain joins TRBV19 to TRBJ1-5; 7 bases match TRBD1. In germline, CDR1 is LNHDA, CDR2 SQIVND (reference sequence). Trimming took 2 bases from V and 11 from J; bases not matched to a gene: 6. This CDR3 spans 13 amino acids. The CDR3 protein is CASSIKGQRAQHF. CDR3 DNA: TGTGCCAGTAGTATAAAGGGACAGAGGGCCCAGCATTTT.

CDR3 nucleotides: TGTGCCAGCAGCGTAGTAACAGACCTAGTGACCGGGGAGCTGTTTTTT. It codes for CASSVVTDLVTGELFF. This chain uses TRBV9 with TRBJ2-2; D is unclear. Per the germline V gene, CDR1 is SGDLS and CDR2 is YYNGEE. Trimming took 0 bases from V and 5 from J, leaving 14 bases between them. The CDR3 sequence is 16 residues long.

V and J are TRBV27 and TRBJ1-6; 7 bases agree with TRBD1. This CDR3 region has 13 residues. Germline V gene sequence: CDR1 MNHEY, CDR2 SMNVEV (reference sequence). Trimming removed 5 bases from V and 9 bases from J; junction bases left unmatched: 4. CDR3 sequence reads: CASSPDRASPLHF. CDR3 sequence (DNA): TGTGCCAGCAGTCCAGACAGGGCTTCACCCCTCCACTTT.

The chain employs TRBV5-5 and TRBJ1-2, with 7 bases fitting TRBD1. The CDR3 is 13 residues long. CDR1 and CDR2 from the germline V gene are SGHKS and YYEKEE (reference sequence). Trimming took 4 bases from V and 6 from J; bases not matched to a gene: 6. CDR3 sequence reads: CASSPRTGDGYTF. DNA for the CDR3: TGTGCCAGCAGCCCCCGGACAGGCGATGGCTACACCTTC.